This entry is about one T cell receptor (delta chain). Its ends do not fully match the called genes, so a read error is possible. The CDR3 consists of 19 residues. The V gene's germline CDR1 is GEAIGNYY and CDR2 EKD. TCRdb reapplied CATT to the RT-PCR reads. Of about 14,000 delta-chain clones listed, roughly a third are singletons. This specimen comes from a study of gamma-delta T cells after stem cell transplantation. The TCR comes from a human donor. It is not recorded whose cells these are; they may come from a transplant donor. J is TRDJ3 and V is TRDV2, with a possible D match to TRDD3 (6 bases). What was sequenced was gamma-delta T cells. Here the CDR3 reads CACDTGRILGSWGTRQMFF. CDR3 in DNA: TGTGCCTGTGACACCGGTCGAATACTAGGCTCCTGGGGCACCCGACAGATGTTTTTC.